The 25 T cell receptor beta chains below all came from one sample that was sequenced in a study of vaccination effects on CD4 cells after COVID-19. Which antigens these TCRs recognize remains unknown. Assay: immunoSEQ multiplex PCR; the TCRdb copy retains only in-frame clones and omits some. The sample holds some 40,000 clones, more than 65% seen once. Once cultured for approximately ten days, the cells underwent separation to obtain CD4+ T cells. PCR confirmed that the person was infected with SARS-CoV-2 between March and December 2020. The vaccine given was either BNT162b2 or mRNA-1273, in two doses. Sequenced material: CD4+ T cells from PBMCs cultured without peptide, taken after COVID-19 vaccination. These receptors were obtained from a human donor who had a prior SARS-CoV-2 infection.

The chain's CDR3 is CASSISREPEKLFF. The CDR3 region has the DNA TGTGCCAGTAGTATATCCAGGGAACCTGAAAAACTGTTTTTT. The chain employs TRBV19 and TRBJ1-4; a weak D match, TRBD1 (5 bases). The CDR3 covers 14 residues. With 2 bases removed from V and 7 bases from J, the gap between germline ends came to 11 bases. CDR1 and CDR2 from the germline V gene are LNHDA and SQIVND (reference sequence).

CDR3 sequence: CASSSGQGRAFF. CDR3 DNA sequence: TGTGCCAGCAGTTCGGGACAGGGGCGAGCTTTCTTT. The chain recombines TRBV28 with TRBJ1-1; 10 nucleotides match TRBD1. The CDR3 has 12 residues. V was clipped by 4 bases and J by 10 bases; unmatched bases: 3. CDR1 is MDHEN and CDR2 is SYDVKM in the germline V gene.

The rearrangement links TRBV5-8 to TRBJ1-1; D is ambiguous. The CDR3 is made up of 17 amino acids. V was clipped by 4 bases and J by 3 bases, with 22 bases between them. CDR1 is SGHTS, CDR2 YDEGEE, per germline. CDR3 in amino acids: CASSPGFGRTGDTEAFF. CDR3 sequence (DNA): TGTGCCAGCAGCCCCGGATTCGGAAGGACTGGGGACACTGAAGCTTTCTTT.

The J gene is TRBJ2-5, the V gene TRBV5-1, with 12 nucleotides matching TRBD2. Germline V gene data show CDR1 as SGHRS and CDR2 as YFSETQ. Germline trimming cut 4 bases from V and 2 bases from J; bases unmatched to any gene: 3. The CDR3 runs 15 residues. Here the CDR3 reads CASSTLAGGQETQYF. The DNA of the CDR3 is TGCGCCAGCAGCACCCTAGCGGGGGGGCAAGAGACCCAGTACTTC.

The chain combines TRBV2 with TRBJ1-4; D call uncertain. V lost 0 bases and J 10 bases, leaving 12 bases between the germline ends. This CDR3 spans 14 amino acids. Germline V CDR1 and CDR2: SNHLY, FYNNEI. The CDR3 here is CASSEAGITGKLFF. CDR3 bases: TGTGCCAGCAGTGAAGCAGGGATTACGGGAAAACTGTTTTTT.

This clone was recorded a few times. The chain carries TRBV2 and TRBJ1-2; unclear D gene. The CDR3 consists of 14 residues. The V end was cut by 5 bases, the J end by 4 bases, with 14 bases between. Looked up from germline, CDR1 is SNHLY and CDR2 is FYNNEI. CDR3 sequence: CASSPEGFIYGYTF. The CDR3 DNA reads as TGTGCCAGCAGTCCAGAGGGTTTCATCTATGGCTACACCTTC.

The genes are TRBV5-1 and TRBJ2-7; 9 nucleotides line up with TRBD1. The ends lost 2 bases at V and 7 bases at J; junction bases unmatched: 10. The CDR3 loop spans 15 amino acids. Germline values: CDR1 SGHRS, CDR2 YFSETQ. The DNA of the CDR3 is TGCGCCAGCAGCTTCTCGACAGGGGGAGTTGAAGAGCAGTACTTC. Translating it yields CASSFSTGGVEEQYF.

The J gene is TRBJ1-3, the V gene TRBV3-1 (or the pseudogene TRBV3-2), with D unclear. The germline V and J ends were trimmed by 1 base and 9 bases, with 10 bases remaining between them. The CDR3 sequence is 13 residues long. Germline CDR1 is LGHDT and CDR2 is YNNKEL (reference sequence). The CDR3 bases are TGTGCCAGCAGCCAAGTCGCCCCCTTCACCATATATTTT. Its protein product is CASSQVAPFTIYF.

The chain recombines TRBV6-2 or TRBV6-3 with TRBJ2-6; possible D gene TRBD1, 5 bases. V lost 6 bases, J lost 0 bases, and 9 bases lay in between. This CDR3 is built from 15 residues. The germline V gene has CDR1 MNHEY and CDR2 SVGEGT. The CDR3 DNA follows: TGTGCCAGCAGCAGTACAGGCTCTGGGGCCAACGTCCTGACTTTC. This gives the protein CASSSTGSGANVLTF.

The rearrangement uses TRBV20-1 and TRBJ2-3, with TRBD2 as a possible D gene (5 bases). This CDR3 contains 12 residues. The germline gives CDR1 DFQATT, CDR2 SNEGSKA (reference sequence). V shed 3 bases and J shed 5 bases, with 9 bases lying between them. In DNA, the CDR3 is TGCAGTGCTAGTGGACTTGTAGATACGCAGTATTTT. Amino acid sequence: CSASGLVDTQYF.

The chain is built from TRBV2 and TRBJ1-2; a weak D match, TRBD1 (6 bases). The V end lost 6 bases, the J end lost 3 bases, and 17 bases lay between the germline ends. CDR1 is SNHLY, CDR2 FYNNEI, per germline. The CDR3 runs to 15 residues. The CDR3 sequence is CASREYRALYYGYTF. CDR3 DNA: TGTGCCAGCAGGGAATACAGGGCCCTCTACTATGGCTACACCTTC.

J is TRBJ2-7 and V is TRBV5-6, with 9 nucleotides matching TRBD1. In germline, CDR1 is SGHDT, CDR2 YYEEEE. The ends lost 4 bases at V and 4 bases at J; junction bases unmatched: 9. This CDR3 has 15 amino acids. The CDR3 sequence is CASSGTGTGTYEQYF. In nucleotides, the CDR3 is TGTGCCAGCAGCGGGACCGGGACAGGGACGTACGAGCAGTACTTC.

V usage is TRBV5-8 and J usage is TRBJ2-3; 9 nucleotides match TRBD2. The V and J ends lost 0 bases and 2 bases, in that order; junction bases with no gene match: 4. This CDR3 has 16 amino acids. Per germline, CDR1 SGHTS and CDR2 YDEGEE. The CDR3, as DNA: TGTGCCAGCAGCTTGGGACTAGCGGAGACCACAGATACGCAGTATTTT. Its protein product is CASSLGLAETTDTQYF.

This clone was seen just once. CDR3 sequence reads: CASSVVSSYNEQFF. CDR3 bases: TGTGCCAGCAGCGTAGTCAGCAGTTACAATGAGCAGTTCTTC. This sequence joins TRBV9 and TRBJ2-1; no clear D gene. The CDR3 loop spans 14 amino acids. The germline V gene has CDR1 SGDLS and CDR2 YYNGEE. V was pared by 0 bases and J by 4 bases, with 8 bases between.

The V gene is TRBV20-1, the J gene TRBJ2-1, with D possibly matching TRBD2 (7 bases). Germline-derived CDR1 and CDR2 are DFQATT and SNEGSKA (reference sequence). There are 14 residues in the CDR3. The V end lost 3 bases, the J end lost 6 bases, and 15 bases lay between the germline ends. Here the CDR3 DNA reads TGCAGTGCTAGTGGGGCGGGGGCTTCCAATGAGCAGTTCTTC. It encodes CSASGAGASNEQFF.

CDR3 nucleotide sequence: TGTGCCAGCTCACCACCGAGCCAGATGGGCTATGGCTACACCTTC. It specifies CASSPPSQMGYGYTF. V is TRBV18 and J is TRBJ1-2, with D unresolved. CDR3 length equals 15 residues. Per germline, CDR1 KGHSH and CDR2 LQKENI. V lost 0 bases and J lost 4, with 12 bases in between.

The chain joins TRBV25-1 to TRBJ1-2; 9 bases match TRBD1. This CDR3 has 16 residues. The J segment lost 7 bases and the V segment lost 1 base, leaving 10 bases of the junction unmatched. Germline CDR1 MGHDK, CDR2 SYGVNS. The CDR3 sequence: CASSESRTGEVRGYTF. CDR3 DNA sequence: TGTGCCAGCAGTGAATCCCGGACAGGGGAGGTGCGTGGCTACACCTTC.

This chain links TRBV9 with TRBJ2-7, with TRBD2 as a possible D gene (5 bases). V lost 5 bases to trimming and J lost 0 bases, with 9 bases between them. From germline, CDR1 is SGDLS and CDR2 YYNGEE. This CDR3 comprises 13 residues. In DNA, the CDR3 is TGTGCCAGCAGGAGGGTGATCTCCTACGAGCAGTACTTC. Its translation is CASRRVISYEQYF.

The chain recombines TRBV6-2 or TRBV6-3 with TRBJ2-3, with D perhaps TRBD1 (5 bases). V lost 0 bases to trimming and J lost 0 bases, with 10 bases between them. There are 16 residues in the CDR3. Germline V CDR1 and CDR2: MNHEY, SVGEGT. CDR3 DNA: TGTGCCAGCAGTTACTCCCGTAGGGGAAGCACAGATACGCAGTATTTT. This gives the protein CASSYSRRGSTDTQYF.

The chain has TRBV6-5 and TRBJ2-5; perhaps TRBD1 as D (6 bases). The ends were cut back, 6 bases at V and 2 bases at J, with 13 bases in the middle. Germline V CDR1 and CDR2: MNHEY, SVGAGI. The CDR3 has 14 amino acids. CDR3 loop: CASSQSGEQETQYF. CDR3 in DNA: TGTGCCAGCAGCCAGTCAGGGGAACAAGAGACCCAGTACTTC.

This clone came up once. The gene calls are TRBV6-4 and TRBJ2-2; D is uncertain. The ends were cut back, 0 bases at V and 1 base at J, with 6 bases in the middle. Germline values: CDR1 MRHNA, CDR2 SNTAGT. This CDR3 has 15 amino acids. CDR3 coding DNA: TGTGCCAGCAGTGACTCTGGCAGGAACACCGGGGAGCTGTTTTTT. It translates to CASSDSGRNTGELFF.

The chain uses TRBV3-1 (or the pseudogene TRBV3-2) and TRBJ2-7, with TRBD2 matching 15 bases. The CDR3 is 13 residues long. Germline-derived CDR1 and CDR2 are LGHDT and YNNKEL (reference sequence). J was trimmed by 8 bases and V by 10 bases; bases with no gene match: 6. The CDR3 DNA follows: TGTGCCACCGGACTAGCGGGGGGGCACAAGCAGTACTTC. Protein: CATGLAGGHKQYF.

The chain couples TRBV6-2 or TRBV6-3 to TRBJ2-5, with 8 bases fitting TRBD2. The CDR3 has 15 residues. Germline V gene lookup returns CDR1 MNHEY and CDR2 SVGEGT. V dropped 3 bases and J dropped 0; count of bases not matched to a gene: 3. This CDR3 reads CASSYETSDQETQYF. The CDR3 bases are TGTGCCAGCAGTTATGAGACTAGCGACCAAGAGACCCAGTACTTC.

This clone was recorded only once. The V call is TRBV7-6, the J call TRBJ2-5, with D perhaps being TRBD1 or TRBD2 (6 bases each). From germline, CDR1 is SGHVS and CDR2 FNYEAQ. Trimming stripped 0 bases from V and 3 bases from J, with 26 bases between. The length of the CDR3 is 20 residues. The CDR3 DNA sequence: TGTGCCAGCAGCTTAGCGTCGGGGGCTATTTTTAACCCCGGGGAAGAGACCCAGTACTTC. Amino acid sequence: CASSLASGAIFNPGEETQYF.

The chain uses TRBV5-1 and TRBJ2-5, with 8 bases aligning to TRBD1. The germline V gene encodes CDR1 SGHRS and CDR2 YFSETQ. The CDR3 consists of 16 residues. The V gene end was trimmed by 0 bases and the J gene end by 5 bases; junction bases not matched to a gene: 9. The CDR3 protein is CASSLDGQGAGETQYF. In nucleotides, the CDR3 is TGCGCCAGCAGCTTGGATGGACAGGGCGCCGGGGAGACCCAGTACTTC.